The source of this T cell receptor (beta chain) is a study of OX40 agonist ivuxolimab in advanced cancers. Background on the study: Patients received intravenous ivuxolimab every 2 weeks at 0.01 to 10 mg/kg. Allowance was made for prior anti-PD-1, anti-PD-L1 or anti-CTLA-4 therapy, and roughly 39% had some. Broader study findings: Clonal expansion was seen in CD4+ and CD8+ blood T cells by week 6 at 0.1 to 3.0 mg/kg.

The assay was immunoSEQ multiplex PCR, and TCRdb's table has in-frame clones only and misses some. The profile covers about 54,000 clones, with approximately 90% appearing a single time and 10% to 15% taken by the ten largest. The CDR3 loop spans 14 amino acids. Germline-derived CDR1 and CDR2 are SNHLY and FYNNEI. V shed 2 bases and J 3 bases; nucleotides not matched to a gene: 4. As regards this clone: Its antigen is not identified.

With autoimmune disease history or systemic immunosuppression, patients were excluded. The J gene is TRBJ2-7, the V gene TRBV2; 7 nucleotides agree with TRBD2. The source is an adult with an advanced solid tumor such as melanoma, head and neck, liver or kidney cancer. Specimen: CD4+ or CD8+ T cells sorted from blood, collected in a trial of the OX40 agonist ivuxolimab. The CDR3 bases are TGTGCCAGCAGTGAACAGCGGGGCGACTACGAGCAGTACTTC. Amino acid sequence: CASSEQRGDYEQYF. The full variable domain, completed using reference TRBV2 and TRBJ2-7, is EPEVTQTPSHQVTQMGQEVILRCVPISNHLYFYWYRQILGQKVEFLVSFYNNEISEKSEIFDDQFSVERPDGSNFTLKIRSTKLEDSAMYFCASSEQRGDYEQYFGPGTRLTVT.